This TCR beta chain was observed in a study of control samples from healthy donors and cancer patients. The method was immunoSEQ multiplex PCR; TCRdb's version includes in-frame clones alone and lacks a portion of them. Seen here are approximately 79,000 clones, 89% observed once, and the top ten hold 5.5% to 7.5%. Germline-derived CDR1 and CDR2 are SGHTA and FQGNSA. V lost 0 bases and J 2 bases, leaving 16 bases between the germline ends. The CDR3 has 17 amino acids. The sample consisted of blood. The V and J genes are TRBV7-2 and TRBJ2-5; weak D call: TRBD1 (7 bases). The TCR sequence derives from a man aged 45-65 years in good health. The CDR3 nucleotides read TGTGCCAGCAGCTTAGCGTTAGGAGGGGGCCTTCAAGAGACCCAGTACTTC. This gives the protein CASSLALGGGLQETQYF.